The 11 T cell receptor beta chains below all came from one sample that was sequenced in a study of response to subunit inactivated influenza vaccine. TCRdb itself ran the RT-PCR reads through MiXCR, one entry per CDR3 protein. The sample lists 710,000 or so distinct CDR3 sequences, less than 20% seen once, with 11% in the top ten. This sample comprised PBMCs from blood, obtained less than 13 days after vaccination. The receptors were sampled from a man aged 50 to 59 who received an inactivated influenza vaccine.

DNA of the CDR3: TGCAGTGCTAGAGATCTTGGTCTCTTCACAGATACGCAGTATTTT. Translated: CSARDLGLFTDTQYF. The rearrangement joins TRBV20-1 to TRBJ2-3; D remains ambiguous. The CDR3 covers 15 residues. With 0 bases removed from V and 2 bases from J, the gap between germline ends came to 12 bases. Germline-derived CDR1 and CDR2 are DFQATT and SNEGSKA (reference sequence).

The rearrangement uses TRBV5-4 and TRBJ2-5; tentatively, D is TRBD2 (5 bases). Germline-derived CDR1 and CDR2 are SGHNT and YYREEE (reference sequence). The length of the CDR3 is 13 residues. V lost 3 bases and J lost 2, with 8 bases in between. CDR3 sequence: CASSYSGQETQYF. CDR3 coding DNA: TGTGCCAGCAGCTACTCGGGGCAAGAGACCCAGTACTTC.

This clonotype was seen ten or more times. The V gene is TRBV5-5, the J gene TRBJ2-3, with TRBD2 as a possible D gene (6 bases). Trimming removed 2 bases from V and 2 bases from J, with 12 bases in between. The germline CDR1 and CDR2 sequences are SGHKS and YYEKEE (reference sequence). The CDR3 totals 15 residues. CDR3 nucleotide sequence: TGTGCCAGCAGCTTTAGCGGAGCCCCCACAGATACGCAGTATTTT. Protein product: CASSFSGAPTDTQYF.

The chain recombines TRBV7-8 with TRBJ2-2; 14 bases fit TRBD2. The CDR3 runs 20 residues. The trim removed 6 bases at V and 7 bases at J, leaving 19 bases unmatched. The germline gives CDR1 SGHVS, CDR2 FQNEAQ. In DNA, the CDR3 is TGTGCCAGCAGTCGTATTTGGACCGGGACTAGCGGGAGAAGAGGCGGGGAGCTGTTTTTT. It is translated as CASSRIWTGTSGRRGGELFF. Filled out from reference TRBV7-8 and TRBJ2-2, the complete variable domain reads GAGVSQSPRYKVAKRGQDVALRCDPISGHVSLFWYQQALGQGPEFLTYFQNEAQLDKSGLPSDRFFAERPEGSVSTLKIQRTQQEDSAVYLCASSRIWTGTSGRRGGELFFGEGSRLTVL.

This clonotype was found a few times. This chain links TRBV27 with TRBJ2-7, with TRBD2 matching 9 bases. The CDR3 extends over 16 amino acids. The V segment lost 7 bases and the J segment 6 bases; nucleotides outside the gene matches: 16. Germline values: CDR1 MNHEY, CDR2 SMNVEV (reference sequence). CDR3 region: CASTPFGGLAWGEQYF. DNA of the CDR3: TGTGCCAGCACTCCCTTCGGGGGACTAGCTTGGGGCGAGCAGTACTTC.

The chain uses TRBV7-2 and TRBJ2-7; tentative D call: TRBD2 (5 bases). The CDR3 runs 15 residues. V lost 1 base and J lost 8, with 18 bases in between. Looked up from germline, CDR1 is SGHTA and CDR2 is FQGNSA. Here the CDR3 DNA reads TGTGCCAGCAGCTTAGGATGGGCGGGCGCCGAGCAGCAGTACTTC. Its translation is CASSLGWAGAEQQYF.

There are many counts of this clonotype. The CDR3 loop reads CASSRSGTNTGELFF. CDR3 DNA: TGTGCCAGCAGCCGGAGCGGGACTAACACCGGGGAGCTGTTTTTT. The chain recombines TRBV12-3 or TRBV12-4 with TRBJ2-2; 7 bases are shared with TRBD2. The CDR3 has 15 residues. V shed 6 bases, J shed 2 bases, and the junction held 6 bases outside the gene matches.

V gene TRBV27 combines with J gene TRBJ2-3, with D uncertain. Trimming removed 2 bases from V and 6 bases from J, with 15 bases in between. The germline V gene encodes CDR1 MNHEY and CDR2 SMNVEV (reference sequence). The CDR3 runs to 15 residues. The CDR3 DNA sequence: TGTGCCAGCAGTTTAACTCTATCCCGGGCGGATACGCAGTATTTT. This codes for CASSLTLSRADTQYF.

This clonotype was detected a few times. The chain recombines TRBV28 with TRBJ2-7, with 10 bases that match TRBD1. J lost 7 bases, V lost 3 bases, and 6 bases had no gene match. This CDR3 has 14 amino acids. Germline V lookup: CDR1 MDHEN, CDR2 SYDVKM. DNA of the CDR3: TGTGCCAGCAGTTTGAGGACAGGGGGAGAGGAGCAGTACTTC. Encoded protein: CASSLRTGGEEQYF.

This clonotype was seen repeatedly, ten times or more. DNA of the CDR3: TGTGCCAGCAGCCAAGAGGGAACTAGAGGTTCCAAAAACATTCAGTACTTC. Its translation: CASSQEGTRGSKNIQYF. The J gene is TRBJ2-4, the V gene TRBV4-2; the D gene is possibly TRBD2 (5 bases). Between the trimmed V and J ends, which lost 0 bases and 2 bases, there was a span of 14 bases. The CDR3 runs 17 residues. CDR1 and CDR2 from the germline V gene are LGHNA and YNFKEQ.

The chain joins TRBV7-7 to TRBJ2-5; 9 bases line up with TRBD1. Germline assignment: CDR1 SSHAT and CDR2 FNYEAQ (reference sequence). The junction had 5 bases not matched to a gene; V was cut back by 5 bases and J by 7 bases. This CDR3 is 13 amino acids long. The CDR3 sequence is CASSRDREGTQYF. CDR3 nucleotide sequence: TGTGCCAGCAGCAGGGACAGGGAAGGGACCCAGTACTTC. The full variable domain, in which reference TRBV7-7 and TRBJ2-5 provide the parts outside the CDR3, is GAGVSQSPRYKVTKRGQDVTLRCDPISSHATLYWYQQALGQGPEFLTYFNYEAQPDKSGLPSDRFSAERPEGSISTLTIQRTEQRDSAMYRCASSRDREGTQYFGPGTRLLVL.